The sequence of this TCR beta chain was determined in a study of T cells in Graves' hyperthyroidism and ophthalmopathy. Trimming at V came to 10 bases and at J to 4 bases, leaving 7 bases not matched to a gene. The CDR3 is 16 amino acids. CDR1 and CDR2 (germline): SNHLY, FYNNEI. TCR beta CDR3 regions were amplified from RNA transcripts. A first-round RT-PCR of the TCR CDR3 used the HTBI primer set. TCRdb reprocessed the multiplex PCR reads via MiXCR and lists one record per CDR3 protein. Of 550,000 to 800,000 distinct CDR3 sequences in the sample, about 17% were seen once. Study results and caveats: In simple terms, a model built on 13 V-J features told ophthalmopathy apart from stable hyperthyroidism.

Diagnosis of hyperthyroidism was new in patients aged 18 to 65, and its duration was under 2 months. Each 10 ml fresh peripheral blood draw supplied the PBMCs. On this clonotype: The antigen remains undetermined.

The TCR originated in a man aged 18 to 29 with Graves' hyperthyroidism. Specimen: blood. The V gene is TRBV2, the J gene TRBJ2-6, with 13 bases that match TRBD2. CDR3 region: CATRTSGGQGANVLTF. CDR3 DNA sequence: TGTGCCACCAGGACTAGCGGGGGTCAGGGGGCCAACGTCCTGACTTTC.